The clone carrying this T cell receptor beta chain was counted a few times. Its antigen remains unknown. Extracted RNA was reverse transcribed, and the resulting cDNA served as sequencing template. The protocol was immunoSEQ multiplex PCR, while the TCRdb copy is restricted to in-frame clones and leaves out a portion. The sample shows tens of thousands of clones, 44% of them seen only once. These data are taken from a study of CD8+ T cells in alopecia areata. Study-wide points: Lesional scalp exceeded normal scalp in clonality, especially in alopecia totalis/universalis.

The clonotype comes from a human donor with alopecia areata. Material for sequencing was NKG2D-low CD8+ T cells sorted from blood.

The CDR3 region is CSVEDPGAEENYGYTF. The CDR3 DNA is TGCAGCGTTGAAGATCCGGGGGCGGAAGAAAACTATGGCTACACCTTC. This chain links TRBV29-1 with TRBJ1-2, with D perhaps matching TRBD1 (6 bases). The CDR3 runs 16 residues. From germline, CDR1 is SQVTM and CDR2 ANQGSEA. V lost 0 bases and J 2 bases, leaving 16 bases between the germline ends.